These 24 T cell receptor beta chains originate from one sample sequenced in a study of CD8+ T cells in alopecia areata. cDNA serving as the sequencing template came from extracted, reverse transcribed RNA. Some clones are missing from TCRdb's copy, which holds only in-frame ones; the method was immunoSEQ multiplex PCR. Listed for the sample are 250,000 or so clones, none seen a single time. CD4, CD8alpha, NKG2D, NKG2ACE and other markers were used to sort pooled cutaneous lymph node cells. The sequencing sample was made of CD4+ T cells sorted from a lymph node. These receptors all stem from a C3H/HeJ mouse with alopecia areata. The mouse line has the MHC haplotype H2-k.

This clone appeared a few times. Genes here carry mouse names. The read finishes 4 residues shy of the CDR3 end, and the germline J gene is used to complete it. The sample carries other DNA sequences with the same CDR3. The rearrangement joins TRBV13-1 to TRBJ1-2, with 11 bases fitting TRBD1. Germline lookup yields CDR1 NSHNY and CDR2 SYGAGN. The CDR3 length is 14 residues. The junction had 1 base not matched to a gene; V was cut back by 4 bases and J by 2 bases. The covered CDR3 bases are TGTGCCAGCAGTAGGGACAGGGGGAACTCC. It codes for CASSRDRGNS. The complete CDR3 protein is CASSRDRGNSDYTF.

This clone was found a few times. Mouse names are used for the genes. The observed sequence ends 4 residues before the CDR3 terminus, with the missing tail filled in from the germline J gene. The rearrangement uses TRBV13-2 and TRBJ2-7; 7 nucleotides match TRBD1. CDR1 NNHNN and CDR2 SYGAGS come from the germline V gene (reference sequence). The CDR3 has 14 amino acids. V shed 0 bases, J shed 0 bases, and the junction held 0 bases outside the gene matches. The CDR3 reads CASGDGQGSYEQYF. The sequenced CDR3 bases are TGTGCCAGCGGTGATGGACAGGGCTCCTAT.

Turning to this clone: Mouse gene names apply. The read comes to an end 4 residues before the CDR3 does, leaving the germline J gene to fill in the end. This same CDR3 is encoded by further DNA sequences in the sample. The chain employs TRBV17 and TRBJ2-4; 9 positions match TRBD2. The trim removed 1 base at V and 0 bases at J, leaving 2 bases unmatched. The CDR3 runs to 16 residues. Germline-derived CDR1 and CDR2 are MNHDT and YYDKIL. The DNA read from the CDR3 is TGTGCTAGCAGTAGAGGCTGGGGGGGTAGTCAAAAC. It is translated as CASSRGWGGSQN. The whole CDR3 sequence reads CASSRGWGGSQNTLYF.

Details on this clone: Gene names refer to mouse genes. The sample contains more than one DNA sequence encoding this CDR3. CDR3 amino acids: CASSLGGGQNTLYF. The covered CDR3 bases are TGTGCCAGCAGTTTGGGGGGCGGCCAAAAC. The chain uses TRBV14 and TRBJ2-4, with D possibly being TRBD2 (7 bases). The read gets to within 4 residues of the CDR3 end, and the germline J gene fills in the rest. Germline V lookup: CDR1 SGHDT, CDR2 FRDEAV. Between the trimmed V and J ends, which lost 2 bases and 3 bases, there was a span of 10 bases. The CDR3 runs 14 residues.

This clone has a handful of counts. Gene names refer to mouse genes. The read finishes 4 residues shy of the CDR3 end, and the germline J gene is used to complete it. The chain carries TRBV13-1 and TRBJ2-5; 9 bases map to TRBD1. The CDR3 contains 16 residues. Germline CDR1 and CDR2: NSHNY and SYGAGN. The CDR3 loop reads CASSDVRGTGRDTQYF. The sequenced CDR3 bases are TGTGCCAGCAGTGACGTTCGCGGGACAGGGAGGGAC.

This clone was picked up a small number of times. Mouse names are used for the genes. Sequencing ends 4 residues short of the CDR3 end; the germline J gene provides the rest. The rearrangement joins TRBV31 to TRBJ2-2; 12 bases fit TRBD2. This CDR3 contains 15 residues. Looked up from germline, CDR1 is GKSSPN and CDR2 is SITVG. V was pared by 3 bases and J by 3 bases, with 2 bases of the junction left unmatched. Partial CDR3 DNA: TGTGCCTGGAGCCGGACTGGGGGGGACACCGGG. As protein: CAWSRTGGDTG. The whole CDR3 sequence is CAWSRTGGDTGQLYF.

This clone was observed a few times. Here the gene names and germline are mouse. The read halts 4 residues ahead of the CDR3 end, with the missing end drawn from the germline J gene. The chain uses TRBV13-1 and TRBJ2-4; D is ambiguous. Germline assignment: CDR1 NSHNY and CDR2 SYGAGN. V was trimmed by 2 bases and J by 0 bases, leaving 7 bases between them. The CDR3 has 14 residues. The chain's CDR3 is CASSETHSQNTLYF. Partial CDR3 DNA: TGTGCCAGCAGTGAGACTCATAGTCAAAAC.

This clone appeared a few times. Genes and germline are mouse. The CDR3 end falls 4 residues outside the read, so it is completed with the germline J gene. The identical CDR3 is also encoded by other nucleotide sequences in the sample. The rearrangement uses TRBV19 and TRBJ2-7, with D unclear. Between the trimmed V and J ends, which lost 4 bases and 1 base, there was a span of 6 bases. This CDR3 has 12 residues. CDR1 and CDR2 (germline): FNHDT, SITEND (reference sequence). The CDR3: CASSRQSYEQYF. CDR3 DNA, as far as it was read: TGTGCCAGCAGTCGACAATCCTAT.

This clone was seen only a few times. Gene labels here are mouse ones. Read data end 4 residues before the CDR3 end; the end is taken from the germline J gene. Other DNA sequences of this sample code for an identical CDR3. The chain joins TRBV1 to TRBJ2-3, with D maybe TRBD1 (5 bases). V lost 3 bases and J lost 0, with 10 bases in between. Germline V gives CDR1 NSQYPW, CDR2 LRSPGD (reference sequence). This CDR3 has 15 residues. The CDR3: CTCSARTTSAETLYF. CDR3 bases read: TGCACCTGCAGTGCTAGGACAACTAGTGCAGAA. Supplemented by reference TRBV1 and TRBJ2-3, the full variable domain reads VTLLEQNPRWRLVPRGQAVNLRCILKNSQYPWMSWYQQDLQKQLQWLFTLRSPGDKEVKSLPGADYLATRVTDTELRLQVANMSQGRTLYCTCSARTTSAETLYFGSGTRLTVL.

This clone was seen a few times. Gene labels here are mouse ones. The CDR3 goes on 4 residues after the read ends, and that part is filled in from the germline J gene. The chain has TRBV19 and TRBJ2-1; 10 bases agree with TRBD2. Germline V CDR1 and CDR2: FNHDT, SITEND (reference sequence). The CDR3 contains 16 residues. The trim removed 5 bases at V and 0 bases at J, leaving 5 bases unmatched. Partial CDR3 DNA: TGTGCCAGCAGGCCGGACTGGGGGAATAACTATGCT. As protein: CASRPDWGNNYA. The CDR3 in full is CASRPDWGNNYAEQFF.

This clone was seen only a few times. Any gene name here is a mouse gene name. The read falls 4 residues short of the CDR3 end, and the missing part is taken from the germline J gene. The V call is TRBV19, the J call TRBJ1-1; 8 bases are a match to TRBD1. V was pared by 5 bases and J by 1 base, with 4 bases of the junction left unmatched. CDR3 size: 14 residues. Germline values: CDR1 FNHDT, CDR2 SITEND (reference sequence). The DNA read from the CDR3 is TGTGCCAGCAGCTCAGGGGGCGGAAACACA. Translated: CASSSGGGNT. The whole CDR3 protein reads CASSSGGGNTEVFF.

Regarding this clone: Gene names and germline refer to mouse. The read terminates 4 residues before the CDR3 end, so the remaining end is supplied by the germline J gene. Other DNA sequences in the sample encode the same CDR3. V and J are TRBV13-3 and TRBJ2-1; D may be TRBD1 (6 bases). CDR1 is NNHDY and CDR2 is SYVADS in the germline V gene. This CDR3 contains 14 residues. V was clipped by 5 bases and J by 1 base, with 10 bases between them. CDR3 bases read: TGTGCCAGCAGCGCCAGGGGAAACTATGCT. Its translation is CASSARGNYA. The whole CDR3 sequence is CASSARGNYAEQFF.

This clone was counted only a few times. Any gene name here is a mouse gene name. Read coverage stops 4 residues before the CDR3 terminus; the germline J gene supplies the remainder. The chain recombines TRBV31 with TRBJ2-2, with TRBD1 matching over 7 bases. Losses at the gene ends were 2 bases for V and 2 bases for J; bases not matched to a gene: 2. This CDR3 contains 14 residues. Germline V gives CDR1 GKSSPN, CDR2 SITVG. Partial CDR3 DNA: TGTGCCTGGAGTACAGGGGAGAACACCGGG. Translated, it gives CAWSTGENTG. The full-length CDR3 reads as CAWSTGENTGQLYF.

The table lists this clone with a few counts. Gene names follow the mouse nomenclature. The read gets to within 4 residues of the CDR3 end, and the germline J gene fills in the rest. The chain combines TRBV13-1 with TRBJ2-7; 10 bases are shared with TRBD2. The V gene's germline CDR1 is NSHNY and CDR2 SYGAGN. V lost 7 bases, J lost 3 bases, and 4 bases stayed unmatched. CDR3 length: 13 amino acids. This CDR3 reads CASGGLGVYEQYF. Incomplete CDR3 DNA: TGTGCCAGCGGTGGACTGGGGGTCTAT.

This clone occurred a few times. The gene names given are mouse names. The CDR3 is cut off 4 residues early in the read; its end comes from the germline J gene. This same CDR3 is encoded by further DNA sequences in the sample. The V and J genes are TRBV13-1 and TRBJ2-3, with 10 bases that match TRBD1. V lost 3 bases, J lost 1 base, and 2 bases stayed unmatched. This CDR3 region has 15 residues. Germline lookup yields CDR1 NSHNY and CDR2 SYGAGN. The CDR3 sequence is CASSGTGGGAETLYF. The CDR3 DNA, read in part, is TGTGCCAGCAGTGGGACAGGGGGAGGTGCAGAA.

This clone has just a few counts. Gene names and germline match the mouse. The CDR3 end lies 4 residues beyond the end of the read and is filled in from the germline J gene. The chain has TRBV13-2 and TRBJ2-2; 9 bases fit TRBD1. With 6 bases clipped from V and 3 bases from J, the junction kept 3 bases outside the gene matches. Germline V gives CDR1 NNHNN, CDR2 SYGAGS (reference sequence). The CDR3 sequence is 14 residues long. CDR3 sequence: CASATGGYTGQLYF. The covered CDR3 bases are TGTGCCAGCGCTACAGGGGGCTACACCGGG.

As for this clone: The genes are named according to mouse. The sequenced fragment ends 4 residues before the CDR3 boundary, so the rest is inferred from the germline J gene. The same CDR3 also results from other DNA sequences found in this sample. J is TRBJ2-2 and V is TRBV13-1; D is undetermined. V was trimmed by 0 bases and J by 1 base, leaving 4 bases between them. The germline V gene encodes CDR1 NSHNY and CDR2 SYGAGN. The CDR3 consists of 14 residues. The CDR3 sequence is CASSDVGNTGQLYF. CDR3 DNA, as far as it was read: TGTGCCAGCAGTGATGTTGGAAACACCGGG.

This clone turned up a few times. Genes here carry mouse names. Read coverage stops 4 residues before the CDR3 terminus; the germline J gene supplies the remainder. Distinct nucleotide sequences in the sample also encode this CDR3. The V and J genes are TRBV13-1 and TRBJ2-2; 7 bases are shared with TRBD2. This CDR3 is 15 amino acids long. V lost 0 bases, J lost 2 bases, and 1 base stayed unmatched. CDR1 NSHNY and CDR2 SYGAGN come from the germline V gene. The part of the CDR3 DNA that was read is TGTGCCAGCAGTGATGGGGGGGGGAACACCGGG. It is translated as CASSDGGGNTG. The entire CDR3 protein reads CASSDGGGNTGQLYF.

This clone has just a few counts. The germline and genes are mouse ones. The observed sequence ends 4 residues before the CDR3 terminus, with the missing tail filled in from the germline J gene. Additional DNA sequences in this sample encode the identical CDR3. The chain recombines TRBV5 with TRBJ2-5; 11 bases match TRBD2. CDR1 and CDR2 (germline): LGHNA, YNLKQL (reference sequence). The CDR3 spans 14 residues. Partial CDR3 DNA: TGTGCCAGCAGCCTGGACTGGGGGGAAGAC. It is translated as CASSLDWGED. From start to end, the CDR3 is CASSLDWGEDTQYF.

For this clone: Genes and germline are mouse. The read finishes 4 residues shy of the CDR3 end, and the germline J gene is used to complete it. Other DNA sequences in this specimen translate into the identical CDR3. J is TRBJ2-1 and V is TRBV1; TRBD2 agrees at 9 bases. V gave up 3 bases and J gave up 2 bases; unmatched junction bases: 2. Per the germline V gene, CDR1 is NSQYPW and CDR2 is LRSPGD (reference sequence). CDR3 length: 15 residues. CDR3 DNA (partial): TGCACCTGCAGTGCTGGGGGGGCGGACTATGCT. As protein: CTCSAGGADYA. The complete CDR3 reads CTCSAGGADYAEQFF. Combining the CDR3 with reference TRBV1 and TRBJ2-1 gives the whole variable domain VTLLEQNPRWRLVPRGQAVNLRCILKNSQYPWMSWYQQDLQKQLQWLFTLRSPGDKEVKSLPGADYLATRVTDTELRLQVANMSQGRTLYCTCSAGGADYAEQFFGPGTRLTVL.

This clone came up a few times. Gene names refer to mouse genes. The read falls 4 residues short of the CDR3 end, and the missing part is taken from the germline J gene. The V gene is TRBV5, the J gene TRBJ2-3, with D perhaps TRBD2 (6 bases). V was clipped by 1 base and J by 0 bases, with 11 bases between them. CDR1 is LGHNA and CDR2 is YNLKQL in the germline V gene (reference sequence). This CDR3 contains 16 residues. The CDR3 spells CASSQGPGASAETLYF. Incomplete CDR3 DNA: TGTGCCAGCAGCCAAGGTCCTGGGGCTAGTGCAGAA.

This clone turned up a few times. Gene names denote mouse genes. The sequenced fragment ends 4 residues before the CDR3 boundary, so the rest is inferred from the germline J gene. The V gene is TRBV5, the J gene TRBJ1-1; TRBD1 is a possible D gene (6 bases). V lost 0 bases, J lost 1 base, and 9 bases lay in between. CDR3 size: 15 residues. CDR1 is LGHNA, CDR2 YNLKQL, per germline (reference sequence). The CDR3: CASSQDQGQNTEVFF. CDR3 DNA (partial): TGTGCCAGCAGCCAAGATCAGGGACAAAACACA.

This clone was seen more than once but under ten times. Germline and genes: mouse. The read ends 3 residues early relative to the CDR3; the germline J gene fills the gap. The V and J genes are TRBV14 and TRBJ1-6, with TRBD1 matching over 10 bases. TRBJ1-6 is sorted into the ORF group, with uncertain function. The CDR3 sequence is 14 residues long. The V segment lost 1 base and the J segment 10 bases; nucleotides outside the gene matches: 2. Germline V lookup: CDR1 SGHDT, CDR2 FRDEAV. The CDR3 bases that were read are TGTGCCAGCAGTTTCGGGACAGGGGAATCGCCC. It encodes CASSFGTGESP. The whole CDR3 protein is CASSFGTGESPLYF.

To note about this clone: The gene symbols are mouse symbols. Read coverage stops 4 residues before the CDR3 terminus; the germline J gene supplies the remainder. The same CDR3 can be traced to other DNA sequences in this sample. This chain connects TRBV5 to TRBJ2-7; the match to TRBD1 covers 11 bases. Looked up from germline, CDR1 is LGHNA and CDR2 is YNLKQL (reference sequence). CDR3 length equals 15 residues. V trimming: 0 bases; J trimming: 3 bases; junction bases outside the gene matches: 1. The CDR3 DNA, read in part, is TGTGCCAGCAGCCAAGATGGGACAGGGGGCTAT. Amino acid sequence: CASSQDGTGGY. The whole CDR3 protein is CASSQDGTGGYEQYF.